This is a list of T cell receptor beta chains from one sample in a study of T-cell memory formation after mild COVID-19. TCRdb independently ran MiXCR on the 5' RACE reads; one entry per CDR3 protein. The sample consists of 300,000 to 400,000 distinct CDR3 sequences, roughly 15% of them appearing once. Sequencing was performed on PBMCs or a T cell subset sorted from them (not recorded which). The receptors here all came from a young man who had mild COVID-19 (a few samples of this study predate the infection). Cell type and time point are not known. Each CDR3 is given with its conserved first and last residue. D genes are given only for firm matches. Clone size appears in some rows only: once, few, many, or a class for an expanded clone.

j_call,clone_size,v_call,d_call,cdr3_aa,cdr3_nt
TRBJ1-6,many,TRBV6-5,NA,CASSYEGYSPLHF,TGTGCCAGCAGTTACGAAGGGTATTCACCCCTCCACTTT
TRBJ1-5,NA,TRBV19,NA,CASSAFNQPQHF,TGTGCCAGTAGTGCGTTTAATCAGCCCCAGCATTTT
TRBJ2-5,many,TRBV2,NA,CASRGDQETQYF,TGTGCCAGTAGGGGGGATCAAGAGACCCAGTACTTC
TRBJ1-2,NA,TRBV15,NA,CATSLLIQGPRGYGYTF,TGTGCCACCAGCCTTCTCATCCAAGGACCACGGGGCTATGGCTACACCTTC
TRBJ2-1,NA,TRBV20-1,TRBD2,CSAAGGPSEQFF,TGCAGTGCCGCGGGGGGGCCCAGTGAGCAGTTCTTC
TRBJ2-5,NA,TRBV10-3,TRBD1,CAIGGQGRGETQYF,TGTGCCATCGGAGGACAGGGCCGGGGGGAGACCCAGTACTTC
TRBJ2-7,few,TRBV4-2,NA,CASSQDRTASREQYF,TGTGCCAGCAGCCAAGATCGAACAGCCTCCCGCGAGCAGTACTTC
TRBJ2-5,many,TRBV5-5,NA,CASSFAGQGTETQYF,TGTGCCAGCAGCTTCGCGGGGCAAGGGACGGAGACCCAGTACTTC
TRBJ2-2,NA,TRBV7-9,TRBD2,CASSFGTSGHTGELFF,TGTGCCAGCAGCTTCGGGACTAGCGGGCACACCGGGGAGCTGTTTTTT
TRBJ1-2,NA,TRBV29-1,TRBD1,CSVEDIQGAGILYGYTF,TGCAGCGTTGAAGACATCCAGGGGGCAGGAATTTTGTATGGCTACACCTTC
TRBJ1-2,few,TRBV15,NA,CATSRTTPGYGYTF,TGTGCCACCAGCAGAACCACCCCAGGCTATGGCTACACCTTC
TRBJ1-1,NA,TRBV19,TRBD1,CASSARTGVWSTEAFF,TGTGCCAGTAGTGCCAGGACAGGGGTGTGGAGCACTGAAGCTTTCTTT
TRBJ2-2,NA,TRBV27,NA,CASSATGELFF,TGTGCCAGCAGTGCCACCGGGGAGCTGTTTTTT
TRBJ1-4,many,TRBV2,NA,CASKRDVHNEKLFF,TGTGCCAGCAAACGGGACGTACATAATGAAAAACTGTTTTTT
TRBJ2-1,many,TRBV20-1,NA,CSAYPPGLAYNEQFF,TGCAGTGCTTACCCCCCGGGGCTTGCCTACAATGAGCAGTTCTTC
TRBJ2-3,few,TRBV19,TRBD2,CASSMGTSGGAWADTQYF,TGTGCCAGTAGTATGGGGACTAGCGGGGGGGCCTGGGCAGATACGCAGTATTTT
TRBJ2-7,NA,TRBV9,NA,CASSVDGDNEQYF,TGTGCCAGCAGCGTAGATGGGGACAACGAGCAGTACTTC
TRBJ1-5,NA,TRBV20-1,NA,CSAISVNGNQPQHF,TGCAGTGCTATCTCCGTGAATGGCAATCAGCCCCAGCATTTT
TRBJ2-1,few,TRBV29-1,NA,CSVGSNEQFF,TGCAGCGTGGGGTCTAATGAGCAGTTCTTC
TRBJ1-5,once,TRBV19,TRBD1,CASSTQTGGGNQPQHF,TGTGCCAGTAGTACTCAGACAGGGGGTGGCAATCAGCCCCAGCATTTT
TRBJ2-2,NA,TRBV4-3,TRBD2,CASGPPAGGTGELFF,TGCGCCAGCGGCCCACCGGCGGGGGGGACCGGGGAGCTGTTTTTT
TRBJ2-2,few,TRBV5-1,TRBD1,CASSPGTGEHSGELFF,TGCGCCAGCAGCCCCGGGACAGGGGAGCATTCCGGGGAGCTGTTTTTT
TRBJ1-1,NA,TRBV5-1,NA,CASSERGYTEAFF,TGCGCCAGCAGCGAGAGGGGGTACACTGAAGCTTTCTTT
TRBJ2-6,NA,TRBV12-3/TRBV12-4,NA,CASSLAPSGANVLTF,TGTGCCAGCAGTTTAGCGCCCTCTGGGGCCAACGTCCTGACTTTC
TRBJ2-5,many,TRBV6-2/TRBV6-3,NA,CASKPDRGSDQYF,TGTGCCAGCAAGCCGGACCGGGGGAGTGACCAGTACTTC
TRBJ1-4,NA,TRBV5-1,NA,CASSLTGTEKLFF,TGCGCCAGCAGCTTGACAGGGACCGAAAAACTGTTTTTT
TRBJ2-1,many,TRBV5-1,TRBD1,CASSLGQGAVNEQFF,TGCGCCAGCAGCTTGGGGCAGGGGGCTGTCAATGAGCAGTTCTTC
TRBJ2-2,few,TRBV28,NA,CASSLKDDGRVSTGELFF,TGTGCCAGCAGTTTAAAGGATGATGGAAGAGTCAGCACCGGGGAGCTGTTTTTT
TRBJ2-1,few,TRBV18,NA,CASSPPSVNNEQFF,TGTGCCAGCTCACCACCGTCAGTAAACAATGAGCAGTTCTTC
TRBJ1-1,few,TRBV9,NA,CASSGGHTEAFF,TGTGCCAGCAGCGGCGGTCACACTGAAGCTTTCTTT
TRBJ2-3,few,TRBV12-3/TRBV12-4,TRBD1,CASSTRTGSSTDTQYF,TGTGCCAGCAGTACCCGGACAGGTTCAAGCACAGATACGCAGTATTTT
TRBJ2-7,NA,TRBV4-3,TRBD2,CASSQVRQVLAGGYYEQYF,TGCGCCAGCAGCCAAGTCCGGCAGGTCCTAGCGGGGGGGTACTACGAGCAGTACTTC
TRBJ2-2,NA,TRBV14,TRBD1,CASRRDSNTGELFF,TGTGCCAGCAGACGGGACAGTAACACCGGGGAGCTGTTTTTT
TRBJ2-3,many,TRBV5-1,TRBD2,CASSLTGLADTQYF,TGCGCCAGCAGCTTGACGGGACTAGCAGATACGCAGTATTTT
TRBJ2-2,NA,TRBV6-6,NA,CASSYGRRLTGELFF,TGTGCCAGCAGTTACGGACGCAGGCTCACCGGGGAGCTGTTTTTT
TRBJ2-7,NA,TRBV10-3,TRBD2,CAISESGGSEQYF,TGTGCCATCAGTGAGTCGGGGGGGTCCGAGCAGTACTTC
TRBJ1-1,NA,TRBV10-3,TRBD1,CATGDSKNTEAFF,TGTGCCACGGGGGACAGTAAGAACACTGAAGCTTTCTTT
TRBJ1-5,few,TRBV6-2/TRBV6-3,NA,CASSLRDGQPQHF,TGTGCCAGCAGTCTCAGGGATGGTCAGCCCCAGCATTTT
TRBJ2-2,few,TRBV4-3,NA,CASSPIWDFGTGELFF,TGCGCCAGCAGCCCCATTTGGGACTTCGGCACCGGGGAGCTGTTTTTT
TRBJ2-7,NA,TRBV10-3,NA,CAIRTGREQYF,TGTGCCATCAGGACGGGGCGCGAGCAGTACTTC
TRBJ2-7,few,TRBV12-3/TRBV12-4,TRBD1,CASRGRDREYEQYF,TGTGCCAGCAGAGGCCGGGACAGGGAGTACGAGCAGTACTTC
TRBJ2-7,few,TRBV5-1,NA,CASSLGGAGWFHEQYF,TGCGCCAGCAGCTTGGGTGGGGCAGGGTGGTTTCACGAGCAGTACTTC
TRBJ1-1,few,TRBV10-3,NA,CAIREISTNTEAFF,TGTGCCATCAGAGAGATCTCGACGAACACTGAAGCTTTCTTT
TRBJ1-4,few,TRBV20-1,NA,CSATSNEKLFF,TGCAGTGCTACGTCTAATGAAAAACTGTTTTTT
TRBJ1-5,few,TRBV7-8,NA,CASSPGGLNQPQHF,TGTGCCAGCAGCCCGGGGGGGCTTAATCAGCCCCAGCATTTT
TRBJ1-4,few,TRBV6-6,NA,CASSYTPGAGIGEKLFF,TGTGCCAGCAGTTACACCCCTGGGGCAGGGATTGGTGAAAAACTGTTTTTT
TRBJ1-2,NA,TRBV28,TRBD1,CASSYRGRLYGYTF,TGTGCCAGCAGCTACAGGGGGCGGCTCTATGGCTACACCTTC
TRBJ2-3,NA,TRBV2,TRBD2,CASEGAGGSTDTQYF,TGTGCCAGCGAGGGCGCGGGGGGAAGCACAGATACGCAGTATTTT
TRBJ2-2,NA,TRBV2,NA,CASSAGPYTGELFF,TGTGCCAGCAGTGCCGGGCCATACACCGGGGAGCTGTTTTTT
TRBJ1-2,NA,TRBV19,NA,CASSISPFGNYGYTF,TGTGCCAGTAGTATATCCCCTTTCGGGAACTATGGCTACACCTTC